The following is a T cell receptor (beta chain) sequence with its context. The antigen is not known. The germline gives CDR1 SQVTM, CDR2 ANQGSEA. V shed 3 bases and J shed 1 base, with 9 bases lying between them. The CDR3 sequence is 13 residues long. The assay was immunoSEQ multiplex PCR, and TCRdb's table has in-frame clones only and misses some. The table has tens of thousands of clones, roughly 90% seen once. The sample belongs to a study of T cells in localized non-small cell lung cancer. Overall study results and limits: Appearance in adjacent lung was seen for a median around 58 of the top 100 tumor clones. Heterogeneity remains possible because sequencing was limited to only one tumor region. Adjacent uninvolved lung had the highest clonality, suggesting focused antigen responses. Higher blood T cell density went with longer overall survival.

The J gene is TRBJ1-1, the V gene TRBV29-1, with D perhaps matching TRBD1 (5 bases). Sequences were derived from peripheral blood, sampled before any cancer treatment. The clonotype was recovered from a woman between 35 and 75 years old with stage I lung adenocarcinoma. The DNA for the CDR3 is TGCAGCGTTGAGAAGGGGCAGAACACTGAAGCTTTCTTT. As protein: CSVEKGQNTEAFF.